The clone carrying this TCR beta chain was found a few times. Its antigen is undetermined. This sample is part of a study of Graves' ophthalmopathy and Graves' hyperthyroidism. Amplification of TCR beta CDR3 regions used RNA transcripts. The workflow started with a first-round RT-PCR run with HTBI primers and then moved on to a second-round multiplex PCR. From the multiplex PCR reads, TCRdb called clonotypes with MiXCR, one entry per CDR3 protein. Of over a million distinct CDR3 sequences in the sample, roughly two fifths were seen once. General study points: Classification of ophthalmopathy versus stable hyperthyroidism by a 13-signature model yielded about 90% sensitivity and roughly 81% specificity.

Germline assignment: CDR1 MGHRA and CDR2 YSYEKL. V was clipped by 9 bases and J by 4 bases; unmatched bases: 13. CDR3 length equals 15 residues. This TCR came from an adult man with Graves' hyperthyroidism. The chain is built from TRBV4-1 and TRBJ1-2, with TRBD1 matching 8 bases. Input material: peripheral blood or thyroid tissue (not recorded which). The CDR3 DNA reads as TGCGCCAGTACGGACAGGGAAAGGAATCTCTATGGCTACACCTTC. This gives the protein CASTDRERNLYGYTF.